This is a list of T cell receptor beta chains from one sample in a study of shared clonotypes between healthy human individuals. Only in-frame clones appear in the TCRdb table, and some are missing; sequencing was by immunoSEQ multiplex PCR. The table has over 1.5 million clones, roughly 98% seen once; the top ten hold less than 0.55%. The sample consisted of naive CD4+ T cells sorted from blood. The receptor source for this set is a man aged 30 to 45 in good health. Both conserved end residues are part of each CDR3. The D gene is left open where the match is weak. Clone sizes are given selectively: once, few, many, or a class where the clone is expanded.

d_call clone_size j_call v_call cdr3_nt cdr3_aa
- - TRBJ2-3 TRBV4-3 TGCGCCAGCAGCCAGGGACCAACCCCGATCCATACGCAGTATTTT CASSQGPTPIHTQYF
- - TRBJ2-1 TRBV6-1 TGTGCCAGCAGTGAAGTACCGGGAGTCGCGCAGTTCTTC CASSEVPGVAQFF
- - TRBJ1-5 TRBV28 TGTGCCAGCAGCCGGGGGTCCGGGATACACCAGCCCCAGCATTTT CASSRGSGIHQPQHF
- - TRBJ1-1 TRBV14 TGTGCCAGCAGTCCCGGGACTTACAAAGCTTTCTTT CASSPGTYKAFF
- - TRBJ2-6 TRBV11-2 TGTGCCAGCAGCTTATTGGGGGGTGGAATTAGCTCTGGGGCCAACGTCCTGACTTTC CASSLLGGGISSGANVLTF
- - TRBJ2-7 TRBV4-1 TGCGCCAGCAGCCAAGGGCTAGGGAACGAGCAGTACTTC CASSQGLGNEQYF
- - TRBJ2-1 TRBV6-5 TGTGCCAGCAGTTACTCTGCACGGGGCTCCTACAATGAGCAGTTCTTC CASSYSARGSYNEQFF
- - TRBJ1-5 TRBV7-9 TGTGCCAGCAGCAATTATAGTCAGCCCCAGCATTTT CASSNYSQPQHF
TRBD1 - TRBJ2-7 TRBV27 TGTGCCAGCAGCCCGGACAGGCTGGGGTGGCAGTACTTC CASSPDRLGWQYF
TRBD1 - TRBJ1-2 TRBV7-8 TGTGCCAGCAGTGGTACAGGGGGCGTCGGTGGCTACACCTTC CASSGTGGVGGYTF
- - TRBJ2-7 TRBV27 TGTGCCAGCAGTTTCAGGGATAGCTCCTACGAGCAGTACTTC CASSFRDSSYEQYF
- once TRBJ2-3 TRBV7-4 TGTGCCAGCAGCCAAACAGATACGCAGTATTTT CASSQTDTQYF
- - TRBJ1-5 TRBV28 TGTGCCAGCAGTTTTACTACACAGCCCCAGCATTTT CASSFTTQPQHF
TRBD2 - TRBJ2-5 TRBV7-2 TGTGCCAGCAGCGCAGCGGGAACCCAAGAGACCCAGTACTTC CASSAAGTQETQYF
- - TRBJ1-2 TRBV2 TGTGCCAGCAGTGAAGCGCCTCGGGGGGGCGGCTACACCTTC CASSEAPRGGGYTF
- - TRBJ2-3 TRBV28 TGTGCCAGCAGTTTGTTTAGCGGCACAGATACGCAGTATTTT CASSLFSGTDTQYF
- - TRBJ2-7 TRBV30 TGTGCCTTGGGGACATACGAGCAGTACTTC CALGTYEQYF
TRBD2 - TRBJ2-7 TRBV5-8 TGTGCCAGCAGCTTGTCGTCCGGTAGCGGGAGGGCCTTATCCTACGAGCAGTACTTC CASSLSSGSGRALSYEQYF
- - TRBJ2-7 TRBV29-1 TGCAGCGTTAAACAGGGAATCTGGGAGCAGTACTTC CSVKQGIWEQYF
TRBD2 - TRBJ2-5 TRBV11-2 TGTGCCAGCAGCTTACTTTTAGCGGGAGAGACCCAGTACTTC CASSLLLAGETQYF
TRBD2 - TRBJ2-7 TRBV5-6 TGTGCCAGCAGCTCGACTAGCGGGTACGAGCAGTACTTC CASSSTSGYEQYF